The 7 T cell receptor beta chains reported below all come from one sample, sequenced in a study of PD-1 blockade in classical Hodgkin lymphoma (dated by TCRdb to 2018 to 2021). The library was made by the immunoSEQ multiplex PCR assay. Not all clones reach the TCRdb copy of this immuneACCESS table, which keeps in-frame sequences only. Checked studies attribute under half of the gap to unresolved V genes and leave the rest unexplained. The sample table holds about 100,000 clones, of which more than 85% were seen once. Approximately 6.3% of the sample is held by the ten biggest clonotypes. The time point label on this specimen signifies: cycle 2 day 1 (C2D1) of nivolumab. Every trial patient had relapsed after autologous stem cell transplantation, and cohorts A, B and C differed in prior brentuximab vedotin exposure. Specimen: peripheral blood mononuclear cells (PBMCs), collected before the second cycle of nivolumab. The receptors derive from a human donor with classical Hodgkin lymphoma.

This clone was detected a few times. This sequence joins TRBV4-1 and TRBJ1-2, with 7 bases identical to TRBD1. Germline CDR1 and CDR2: MGHRA and YSYEKL. The CDR3 is made up of 14 amino acids. V lost 3 bases, J lost 3 bases, and 4 bases stayed unmatched. CDR3 sequence: CASSQPTGDYGYTF. The DNA of the CDR3 is TGCGCCAGCAGCCAGCCAACAGGGGACTATGGCTACACCTTC.

The chain combines TRBV25-1 with TRBJ2-7; 12 nucleotides agree with TRBD2. Losses at the gene ends were 3 bases for V and 4 bases for J; bases not matched to a gene: 4. Germline CDR1 reads MGHDK; CDR2 reads SYGVNS. CDR3 size: 15 residues. CDR3 in amino acids: CASSESSGGAYEQYF. The DNA of the CDR3 is TGTGCCAGCAGTGAGTCTAGCGGGGGGGCGTACGAGCAGTACTTC.

The chain employs TRBV18 and TRBJ2-7; D perhaps matches TRBD2 (6 bases). The V end lost 1 base, the J end lost 5 bases, and 12 bases lay between the germline ends. The CDR3 contains 14 residues. The germline gives CDR1 KGHSH, CDR2 LQKENI. CDR3 sequence: CASSPLQWGDEQYF. The CDR3 DNA is TGTGCCAGCTCACCACTACAGTGGGGGGACGAGCAGTACTTC.

V and J are TRBV7-6 and TRBJ1-5; no reliable D call. The CDR3 is 14 residues long. Between the trimmed V and J ends, which lost 1 base and 4 bases, there was a span of 8 bases. Germline CDR1 reads SGHVS; CDR2 reads FNYEAQ. Here the CDR3 reads CASSLGAANQPQHF. The CDR3 DNA follows: TGTGCCAGCAGCTTAGGGGCAGCGAATCAGCCCCAGCATTTT.

This clone occurred a few times. V gene TRBV9 combines with J gene TRBJ2-2, with D unclear. There are 13 residues in the CDR3. V was shortened by 0 bases and J by 7 bases, with 7 bases between the two germline ends. Per germline, CDR1 SGDLS and CDR2 YYNGEE. In DNA, the CDR3 is TGTGCCAGCAGCGTAGTCGTGGACGGGGAGCTGTTTTTT. This codes for CASSVVVDGELFF.

The genes are TRBV6-5 and TRBJ2-7, with unresolved D. Germline CDR1 is MNHEY and CDR2 is SVGAGI. V lost 2 bases and J lost 5, with 13 bases in between. The CDR3 is made up of 14 amino acids. The CDR3 coding sequence is TGTGCCAGCAGTTACGGACCGGAAGGGAACGAGCAGTACTTC. Translating gives CASSYGPEGNEQYF.

The J gene is TRBJ1-4, the V gene TRBV6-1; D remains unclear. Germline V lookup: CDR1 MNHNS, CDR2 SASEGT. The CDR3 covers 15 residues. Trimming left V 2 bases short and J 3 bases short, with 10 bases between. The CDR3 region is CASSEPGVPNEKLFF. CDR3 sequence (DNA): TGTGCCAGCAGTGAACCCGGGGTTCCTAATGAAAAACTGTTTTTT.